A single T cell receptor beta chain is shown here with its context. Its specificity is unknown. The authors generated TCR beta cDNA through 5'RACE template switching with UMIs. TCRdb reprocessed the 5' RACE reads and keeps a single row for each CDR3 protein, giving no DNA. The sample has over 350,000 distinct CDR3 sequences, and its top ten clones hold around 11%. The CDR3 length is 15 residues. The data belong to a study of T cells expressing NK-cell markers. Overall study: Of eight sequenced donors, seven were HCMV-seropositive and one HCMV-seronegative. Study outcomes and limitations: Evidence did not settle whether expanded NKG2C+ T cell clones targeted HCMV.

This TCR was sampled from a woman aged 50 to 60 in good health. The V call is TRBV12-3 or TRBV12-4, the J call TRBJ1-4; TCRdb calls TRBD1, which cannot be checked without DNA. The source material was blood T cells: a sorted CD56 or NKG2C T cell subset, CD4+ or CD8+ T cells, or bulk PBMC T cells (not recorded which). The CDR3 loop is CASSNLQGRNEKLFF.